The 26 T cell receptor beta chains given below trace back to one sample, sequenced in a study of cytomegalovirus exposure and HLA in healthy donors. The PCR employed 60 Vbeta primers together with 13 Jbeta primers. The data were produced by immunoSEQ multiplex PCR, yet TCRdb's version contains in-frame clones alone and is incomplete. The table includes approximately 100,000 clones, 60% to 75% detected once. Specimen: PBMCs. The receptor set was obtained from a female donor in good health and CMV-seronegative.

This sequence joins TRBV2 and TRBJ1-5, with 9 bases fitting TRBD1. CDR1 is SNHLY, CDR2 FYNNEI, per germline. This CDR3 has 16 amino acids. V trimming: 4 bases; J trimming: 7 bases; junction bases outside the gene matches: 11. The CDR3 coding sequence is TGTGCCAGCAGTGGCGATCCGGGACAGGGTTACCAGCCCCAGCATTTT. Residues: CASSGDPGQGYQPQHF.

V is TRBV27 and J is TRBJ2-5; D not resolved. Judging by the DNA end, TRBJ2-7 fits better; the J call may be wrong. This CDR3 has 11 amino acids. Germline CDR1 reads MNHEY; CDR2 reads SMNVEV (reference sequence). CDR3 nucleotides: TGTGCCAGCAGTTTGGGCTACGAGCAGTACTTC. Protein product: CASSLGYEQYF.

The rearrangement joins TRBV2 to TRBJ1-1; 7 nucleotides match TRBD1. With 4 bases clipped from V and 4 bases from J, the junction kept 9 bases outside the gene matches. CDR1 and CDR2 (germline): SNHLY, FYNNEI. The CDR3 is 15 residues long. CDR3 sequence (DNA): TGTGCCAGCAGTGGTACAGGGGAGGCTACCACTGAAGCTTTCTTT. Protein sequence: CASSGTGEATTEAFF.

The V and J genes are TRBV7-9 and TRBJ1-2; the D is unclear. Germline CDR1 SEHNR, CDR2 FQNEAQ (reference sequence). Between the trimmed V and J ends, which lost 4 bases and 0 bases, there was a span of 15 bases. The CDR3 runs 16 residues. The DNA of the CDR3 is TGTGCCAGCAGCTCCCGCGACCTAGGAGCTAACTATGGCTACACCTTC. Translation: CASSSRDLGANYGYTF.

The rearrangement links TRBV27 to TRBJ2-7; 11 nucleotides match TRBD2. The CDR3 consists of 15 residues. With V trimmed by 8 bases and J by 3 bases, 9 bases remained unmatched. In germline, CDR1 is MNHEY, CDR2 SMNVEV (reference sequence). DNA for the CDR3: TGTGCCAGCCGGGTAGCGGGAGGGCCGGGCTACGAGCAGTACTTC. This encodes CASRVAGGPGYEQYF.

This chain links TRBV30 with TRBJ2-5, with D possibly being TRBD2 (5 bases). The CDR3 is 14 residues long. The V end lost 5 bases, the J end lost 1 base, and 14 bases lay between the germline ends. Germline V gene sequence: CDR1 GTSNPN, CDR2 SVGIG (reference sequence). The CDR3 region is CAWVLRGLQETQYF. CDR3 bases: TGTGCCTGGGTCCTGCGCGGGCTCCAAGAGACCCAGTACTTC.

This rearrangement joins TRBV29-1 to TRBJ1-2, with D tentatively TRBD1 (6 bases). V was shortened by 6 bases and J by 2 bases, with 16 bases between the two germline ends. The CDR3 totals 14 residues. CDR1 is SQVTM and CDR2 is ANQGSEA in the germline V gene. CDR3 DNA: TGCAGCGTCGCTACAGGGTCTCAGAACTATGGCTACACCTTC. This sequence encodes CSVATGSQNYGYTF.

The genes are TRBV4-3 and TRBJ2-5, with 11 bases that match TRBD2. V trimming: 0 bases; J trimming: 2 bases; junction bases outside the gene matches: 8. Germline V gene data show CDR1 as LGHNA and CDR2 as YSLEER. The CDR3 extends over 18 amino acids. CDR3 in DNA: TGCGCCAGCAGCCAAGACCCCCTTCGACTAGCGGGGCAAGAGACCCAGTACTTC. Its protein product is CASSQDPLRLAGQETQYF.

Written as DNA, the CDR3 is TGTGCCAGCAGGGGACAGGGGGCCAACTATGGCTACACCTTC. Translating gives CASRGQGANYGYTF. The rearrangement joins TRBV6-5 to TRBJ1-2; 12 bases fit TRBD1. There are 14 residues in the CDR3. Germline values: CDR1 MNHEY, CDR2 SVGAGI. Trimming removed 6 bases from V and 2 bases from J; junction bases left unmatched: 1.

V and J are TRBV7-3 and TRBJ2-1; TRBD2 aligns across 8 bases. V lost 8 bases, J lost 5 bases, and 11 bases stayed unmatched. This CDR3 has 15 residues. CDR1 is SGHTA, CDR2 FQGTGA, per germline. For the CDR3, the DNA is TGTGCCAGCTCCCTAGGGCTAGCGGGCCACAATGAGCAGTTCTTC. This translates into CASSLGLAGHNEQFF.

The rearrangement uses TRBV5-1 and TRBJ2-1; the match to TRBD2 covers 8 bases. The CDR3 is 16 amino acids. Germline values: CDR1 SGHRS, CDR2 YFSETQ. V shed 2 bases, J shed 5 bases, and the junction held 9 bases outside the gene matches. The CDR3 sequence: CASSFLGRAPHNEQFF. The CDR3 DNA reads as TGCGCCAGCAGCTTCCTCGGGAGGGCCCCTCACAATGAGCAGTTCTTC.

The V gene is TRBV6-1, the J gene TRBJ2-1, with unresolved D. CDR3 length: 14 amino acids. The V end was cut by 6 bases, the J end by 8 bases, with 17 bases between. CDR1 MNHNS and CDR2 SASEGT come from the germline V gene. The CDR3 DNA reads TGTGCCAGCAGCTCTGGATGGTCTGCGGATGAGCAGTTCTTC. This codes for CASSSGWSADEQFF.

The chain has TRBV20-1 and TRBJ2-3; D unresolved. The CDR3 totals 11 residues. The germline gives CDR1 DFQATT, CDR2 SNEGSKA (reference sequence). CDR3 DNA sequence: TGCAGGTCCCTAAGCACAGATACGCAGTATTTT. It translates to CRSLSTDTQYF.

The CDR3 region has the DNA TGTGCCAGCAGTCCGGGACAGGGGACCATTCAGTACTTC. Its protein is CASSPGQGTIQYF. The chain carries TRBV7-2 and TRBJ2-4, with 10 positions matching TRBD1. J lost 9 bases, V lost 6 bases, and 5 bases had no gene match. The CDR3 consists of 13 residues. CDR1 and CDR2 from the germline V gene are SGHTA and FQGNSA.

This clone came up once. CDR3 loop: CASSLDWGRADTEAFF. The CDR3 nucleotides read TGTGCCAGCAGCTTAGACTGGGGCAGGGCGGACACTGAAGCTTTCTTT. The chain is built from TRBV7-9 and TRBJ1-1, with D possibly matching TRBD1 (5 bases). Trimming pared 1 base from V and 3 bases from J, leaving 15 bases between. Germline V gene lookup returns CDR1 SEHNR and CDR2 FQNEAQ (reference sequence). The CDR3 is 16 residues long.

The table lists this clone with a few counts. As DNA, the CDR3 is TGTGCCTCGGCCGACAGGTACGGCAATCAGCCCCAGCATTTT. Encoded protein: CASADRYGNQPQHF. V gene TRBV30 combines with J gene TRBJ1-5; D is possibly TRBD1 (6 bases). The germline CDR1 and CDR2 sequences are GTSNPN and SVGIG (reference sequence). The CDR3 sequence is 14 residues long. Trimming stripped 7 bases from V and 2 bases from J, with 15 bases between.

The chain couples TRBV19 to TRBJ1-4; possible D gene TRBD1, 5 bases. CDR1 and CDR2 from the germline V gene are LNHDA and SQIVND (reference sequence). The ends were cut back, 5 bases at V and 7 bases at J, with 14 bases in the middle. This CDR3 spans 14 amino acids. CDR3 amino acids: CASSLRGGAEKLFF. The CDR3 nucleotides are TGTGCCAGTAGTCTCCGGGGGGGAGCTGAAAAACTGTTTTTT.

V usage is TRBV28 and J usage is TRBJ2-7, with 13 bases identical to TRBD2. This CDR3 region has 17 residues. The germline gives CDR1 MDHEN, CDR2 SYDVKM. Trimming cost V 3 bases and J 0 bases; bases outside gene matches: 5. This CDR3 reads CASSFAGLAGFSYEQYF. Here the CDR3 DNA reads TGTGCCAGCAGTTTTGCGGGACTAGCGGGATTCTCCTACGAGCAGTACTTC.

The rearrangement links TRBV29-1 to TRBJ1-1, with TRBD1 as a possible D gene (5 bases). CDR3 length: 13 residues. The V end lost 4 bases, the J end lost 1 base, and 10 bases lay between the germline ends. Germline CDR1 and CDR2: SQVTM and ANQGSEA. CDR3 loop: CSVGGRENTEAFF. As DNA, the CDR3 is TGCAGCGTTGGGGGGAGGGAGAACACTGAAGCTTTCTTT. The full variable domain, completed using reference TRBV29-1 and TRBJ1-1, is SAVISQKPSRDICQRGTSLTIQCQVDSQVTMMFWYRQQPGQSLTLIATANQGSEATYESGFVIDKFPISRPNLTFSTLTVSNMSPEDSSIYLCSVGGRENTEAFFGQGTRLTVV.

The V call is TRBV4-1, the J call TRBJ2-7; maybe TRBD2 (6 bases). V dropped 2 bases and J dropped 1 base, with 6 bases sitting between them. CDR1 and CDR2 (germline): MGHRA, YSYEKL. The CDR3 runs 13 residues. DNA for the CDR3: TGCGCCAGCAGCCAAAGCGGGTCCTACGAGCAGTACTTC. Amino acids: CASSQSGSYEQYF.

This clone showed up just a few times. The chain combines TRBV2 with TRBJ1-1; no clear D. Trimming pared 6 bases from V and 1 base from J, leaving 9 bases between. Germline V lookup: CDR1 SNHLY, CDR2 FYNNEI. The CDR3 is 13 residues long. CDR3: CASRTDGNTEAFF. CDR3 in DNA: TGTGCCAGCAGGACTGATGGGAACACTGAAGCTTTCTTT. The complete variable domain, with remaining parts taken from reference TRBV2 and TRBJ1-1, reads EPEVTQTPSHQVTQMGQEVILRCVPISNHLYFYWYRQILGQKVEFLVSFYNNEISEKSEIFDDQFSVERPDGSNFTLKIRSTKLEDSAMYFCASRTDGNTEAFFGQGTRLTVV.

The V and J genes are TRBV4-2 and TRBJ1-2; 7 nucleotides align to TRBD1. The germline V gene encodes CDR1 LGHNA and CDR2 YNFKEQ. The V segment lost 4 bases and the J segment 1 base; nucleotides outside the gene matches: 9. CDR3 length: 16 amino acids. The CDR3 nucleotides are TGTGCCAGCAGCCCCCTTGGCAGGGGGGATAACTATGGCTACACCTTC. Residues: CASSPLGRGDNYGYTF.

This clone was picked up a small number of times. The sample contains more than one DNA sequence encoding this CDR3. The chain combines TRBV6-6 with TRBJ2-7; D unclear. The CDR3 length is 14 residues. The germline gives CDR1 MNHNY, CDR2 SVGAGI (reference sequence). Deletions cut 6 bases from V and 1 base from J, with 13 bases between. The CDR3 loop reads CASSSHDSSYEQYF. The CDR3 region has the DNA TGTGCCAGCAGCTCCCATGACTCTTCCTACGAGCAGTACTTC.

The chain couples TRBV5-4 to TRBJ1-2; 12 nucleotides align to TRBD1. The CDR3 is 16 residues long. V lost 4 bases and J lost 7; bases outside the gene matches: 11. Per germline, CDR1 SGHNT and CDR2 YYREEE (reference sequence). As DNA, the CDR3 is TGTGCCAGCAGCCTAGCCGGGACAGGGGGCGTAGGTGGCTACACCTTC. Its protein is CASSLAGTGGVGGYTF.

This clone was seen a single time. J is TRBJ1-3 and V is TRBV6-5; 7 bases are a match to TRBD1. The CDR3 contains 15 residues. Germline-derived CDR1 and CDR2 are MNHEY and SVGAGI. J lost 4 bases, V lost 2 bases, and 5 bases had no gene match. The CDR3 is CASSYTTGPGNTIYF. In DNA form, the CDR3 reads TGTGCCAGCAGTTACACGACAGGGCCCGGAAACACCATATATTTT.

This chain joins TRBV10-3 and TRBJ2-6; no clear D gene. CDR3 length: 16 residues. Trimming pared 0 bases from V and 0 bases from J, leaving 6 bases between. From germline, CDR1 is ENHRY and CDR2 SYGVKD. The CDR3: CAISESGDSGANVLTF. Here the CDR3 DNA reads TGTGCCATCAGTGAGTCGGGCGACTCTGGGGCCAACGTCCTGACTTTC.